This entry is about one T cell receptor (beta chain). The antigen is undetermined. TCRdb re-called the RACE reads with MiXCR, one entry per CDR3 protein. The table includes 70,000 or so distinct CDR3 sequences, approximately 12% detected once. This sample stems from a study of human T cells and chemical hapten exposure. Study details: The sensitizer, 2% DPC, was used on around 2 cm by around 2 cm of upper inner arm skin.

As to time point: patch test 3, about 24 weeks after DPC sensitization. Treatment defined: therapeutic diphenylcyclopropenone sensitization with weekly scalp DPC. Blood collection took place prior to placing each patch test. Findings of the study overall: Following DPC sensitization, TCRs present above 1 in 1000 frequency showed no change.

The CDR3 has 15 amino acids. Trimming removed 4 bases from V and 0 bases from J, with 9 bases in between. CDR1 and CDR2 from the germline V gene are SNHLY and FYNNEI. The receptor's source is a woman between 50 and 59 years old with alopecia areata. Some clones in this sample may be carry-over from other donors' samples. This chain uses TRBV2 with TRBJ2-2; D is possibly TRBD2 (6 bases). The starting material was whole blood, obtained in connection with sensitization to the hapten diphenylcyclopropenone (DPC). CDR3 DNA sequence: TGTGCCAGCAGTGCTAGCGCGGCGAACACCGGGGAGCTGTTTTTT. Translation gives CASSASAANTGELFF.